This T cell receptor (beta chain) emerged from a study of blood T cell repertoires in COVID-19. In the study overall: Whether acute or convalescent, the COVID-19 samples came from the United States, Italy and Spain.

This CDR3 is 13 amino acids long. Unmatched junction bases numbered 4, after V lost 5 bases and J lost 3 bases. Germline V gene lookup returns CDR1 MDHEN and CDR2 SYDVKM. Which cohort a participant joined came from the clinical history participants gave. Each recovered donor of Cohort 3 presented with two negative PCRs, clearance, or symptom resolution. The data were produced by immunoSEQ multiplex PCR, yet TCRdb's version contains in-frame clones alone and is incomplete. The data show more than 200,000 clones, approximately 90% seen once. The sample was PBMCs or T cells enriched from blood (not recorded which). The TCR sequence derives from a middle-aged man who had recovered from COVID-19. The chain couples TRBV28 to TRBJ2-7; 7 positions match TRBD1. The CDR3 loop is CASSPGQNYEQYF. The DNA of the CDR3 is TGTGCCAGCAGTCCGGGACAGAACTACGAGCAGTACTTC. Based on the CDR3 plus reference TRBV28 and TRBJ2-7, the full variable domain is DVKVTQSSRYLVKRTGEKVFLECVQDMDHENMFWYRQDPGLGLRLIYFSYDVKMKEKGDIPEGYSVSREKKERFSLILESASTNQTSMYLCASSPGQNYEQYFGPGTRLTVT.